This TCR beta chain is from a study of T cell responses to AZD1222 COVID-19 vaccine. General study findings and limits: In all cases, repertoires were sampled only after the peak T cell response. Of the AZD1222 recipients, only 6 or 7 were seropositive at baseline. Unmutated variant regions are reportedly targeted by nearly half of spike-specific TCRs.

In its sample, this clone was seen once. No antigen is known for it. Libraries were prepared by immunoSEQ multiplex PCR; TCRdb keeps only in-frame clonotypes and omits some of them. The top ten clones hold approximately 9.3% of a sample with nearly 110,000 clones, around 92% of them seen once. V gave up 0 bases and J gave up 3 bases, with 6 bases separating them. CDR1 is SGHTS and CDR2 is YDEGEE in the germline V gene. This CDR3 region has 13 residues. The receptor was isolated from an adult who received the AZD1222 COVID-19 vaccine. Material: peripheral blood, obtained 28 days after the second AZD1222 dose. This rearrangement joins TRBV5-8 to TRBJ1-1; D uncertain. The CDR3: CASSLAHYTEAFF. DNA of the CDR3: TGTGCCAGCAGCTTGGCTCACTACACTGAAGCTTTCTTT.